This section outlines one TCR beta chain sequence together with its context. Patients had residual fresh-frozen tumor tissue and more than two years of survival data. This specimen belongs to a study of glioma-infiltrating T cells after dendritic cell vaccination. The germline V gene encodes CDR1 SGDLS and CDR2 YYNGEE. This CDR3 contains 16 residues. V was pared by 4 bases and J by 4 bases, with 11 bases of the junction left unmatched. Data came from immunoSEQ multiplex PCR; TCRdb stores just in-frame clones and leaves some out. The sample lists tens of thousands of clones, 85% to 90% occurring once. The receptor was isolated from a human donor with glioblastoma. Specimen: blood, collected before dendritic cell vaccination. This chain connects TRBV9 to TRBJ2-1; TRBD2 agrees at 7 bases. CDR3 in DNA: TGTGCCAGCAGCATTAGCGGAGCCGGGGGGTACAATGAGCAGTTCTTC. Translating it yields CASSISGAGGYNEQFF.